The present entry profiles one T cell receptor beta chain with its context. Its antigen is unidentified. PCR was run on genomic DNA. A primer set of 30 forward and 13 reverse primers amplified the CDR3. In TCRdb, the multiplex PCR reads were re-called with MiXCR into one record per CDR3 protein. Of about 290,000 distinct CDR3 sequences detected, roughly 50% appear once; the ten largest clones hold 12% to 15%. The data were obtained in a study of type 1 and type 2 diabetes patients. Whole-study findings and limits: Unmatched age and gender across groups might bias interpretation.

V lost 5 bases, J lost 5 bases, and 22 bases stayed unmatched. Germline CDR1 is MNHEY and CDR2 is SMNVEV (reference sequence). The length of the CDR3 is 20 residues. This clonotype originated in a man aged 18 to 30 with type 2 diabetes. This sequence joins TRBV27 and TRBJ1-5, with TRBD1 identical over 9 bases. Sequenced sample: peripheral blood mononuclear cells (PBMCs). The DNA of the CDR3 is TGTGCCAGCAGTCCCCACACCGGGACAGGGAGGGGAAGATCCGATCAGCCCCAGCATTTT. It is translated as CASSPHTGTGRGRSDQPQHF.